A selection of T cell receptor beta chains follows, all from one sample in a study of T cell responses to AZD1222 COVID-19 vaccine. Clones were sequenced by immunoSEQ multiplex PCR, and TCRdb holds only the in-frame ones, with some missing. The sample has approximately 130,000 clones, nearly 90% seen once. The sequences come from peripheral blood, collected 28 days after the second AZD1222 dose. The receptors originated from an adult who received the AZD1222 COVID-19 vaccine. Both conserved end residues are part of each CDR3. Fields, in order: CDR3 protein, CDR3 DNA, clone size, J gene, V gene, D gene. The D gene is left open where the match is weak. Size values are once, few and many counts, or a class for expanded clones, and some rows have none.

CASSLGPIREGSYTQYF,TGTGCCAGCAGCTTAGGACCCATACGGGAGGGTTCGTATACGCAGTATTTT,-,TRBJ2-3,TRBV7-2,TRBD2
CASSLGLGDYNEQFF,TGCGCCAGCAGCTTGGGACTAGGGGACTACAATGAGCAGTTCTTC,-,TRBJ2-1,TRBV5-1,-
CASSGGVYVSIEKLFF,TGTGCCAGCAGTGGGGGGGTATACGTATCCATTGAAAAACTGTTTTTT,-,TRBJ1-4,TRBV28,-
CASSAGDRGFEKLFF,TGTGCCAGCAGCGCGGGGGACAGGGGATTTGAAAAACTGTTTTTT,-,TRBJ1-4,TRBV9,TRBD1
CASSKPGLASYNEQFF,TGTGCCAGTAGTAAACCGGGACTAGCCTCCTACAATGAGCAGTTCTTC,-,TRBJ2-1,TRBV19,TRBD2
CASSYSKGSASTYEQYF,TGTGCCAGCAGTTACTCGAAGGGTAGCGCCTCCACCTACGAGCAGTACTTC,few,TRBJ2-7,TRBV6-2/TRBV6-3,-
CASSAGRSSYNEQFF,TGTGCCAGCAGCGCCGGACGTAGCTCCTACAATGAGCAGTTCTTC,few,TRBJ2-1,TRBV7-9,-
CASSQEGPSGVGEQFF,TGCGCCAGCAGCCAAGAGGGCCCTAGCGGGGTAGGGGAGCAGTTCTTC,once,TRBJ2-1,TRBV4-3,TRBD2
CASSIQPGQGYGYTF,TGTGCCAGTAGTATTCAGCCGGGACAGGGGTATGGCTACACCTTC,-,TRBJ1-2,TRBV19,TRBD1
CASSPSAGAPDTQYF,TGTGCCAGCAGCCCTAGCGCGGGGGCCCCAGATACGCAGTATTTT,-,TRBJ2-3,TRBV4-2,-
CASSRAGGNTGELFF,TGTGCCAGCAGCCGGGCCGGGGGAAACACCGGGGAGCTGTTTTTT,-,TRBJ2-2,TRBV7-3,-
CASRRDTLGYEQYF,TGTGCCAGCCGCAGGGACACCCTAGGGTACGAGCAGTACTTC,-,TRBJ2-7,TRBV6-5,-
CASSAAGREYEQYF,TGCGCCAGCAGCGCGGCGGGCAGGGAGTACGAGCAGTACTTC,-,TRBJ2-7,TRBV5-1,-
CASSPYLVTGEWNTQYF,TGCGCCAGCAGCCCCTACCTTGTTACAGGGGAATGGAATACGCAGTATTTT,-,TRBJ2-3,TRBV4-3,TRBD1
CASGLKERNTEAFF,TGTGCTAGTGGTTTGAAAGAGAGGAACACTGAAGCTTTCTTT,-,TRBJ1-1,TRBV12-5,-
CASSSGRRTYGYTF,TGTGCCAGCAGCTCGGGACGGAGGACCTATGGCTACACCTTC,-,TRBJ1-2,TRBV13,-
CATSDFTGGQETQYF,TGTGCCACCAGTGATTTTACAGGGGGCCAAGAGACCCAGTACTTC,-,TRBJ2-5,TRBV24-1,TRBD1
CASSTNRGRANEKLFF,TGTGCCAGCAGCACCAACAGGGGAAGGGCTAATGAAAAACTGTTTTTT,-,TRBJ1-4,TRBV7-9,TRBD1
CASSENPGRFYF,TGTGCCAGCAGCGAAAACCCGGGACGGTTTTACTTC,-,TRBJ2-7,TRBV5-4,-
CASDGTGGGQPQHF,TGTGCCAGCGATGGGACAGGGGGCGGTCAGCCCCAGCATTTT,-,TRBJ1-5,TRBV2,TRBD1
CAISLERGGKDTQYF,TGTGCCATCAGTCTCGAGCGGGGGGGCAAAGATACGCAGTATTTT,few,TRBJ2-3,TRBV10-3,TRBD2
CASSRAGDTYEQYF,TGTGCCAGCAGTCGGGCAGGGGACACCTACGAGCAGTACTTC,-,TRBJ2-7,TRBV6-5,-
CSASFDQGKSYGYTF,TGCAGTGCTAGTTTCGACCAGGGGAAGAGCTATGGCTACACCTTC,-,TRBJ1-2,TRBV20-1,-
CASSPGQGGYGYTF,TGTGCCAGCAGCCCTGGACAGGGAGGCTATGGCTACACCTTC,-,TRBJ1-2,TRBV7-9,TRBD1
CASLGSLGNQPQHF,TGTGCCAGCTTGGGGAGCCTCGGCAATCAGCCCCAGCATTTT,-,TRBJ1-5,TRBV28,-
CASSQLVTSGNTIYF,TGTGCCAGCAGCCAACTGGTTACGTCCGGAAACACCATATATTTT,-,TRBJ1-3,TRBV14,-
CASSSSSYEQYF,TGTGCCAGCAGCTCCTCCTCCTACGAGCAGTACTTC,-,TRBJ2-7,TRBV5-6,-
CASSPEYGTDTQYF,TGTGCCAGCAGCCCGGAGTATGGCACAGATACGCAGTATTTT,-,TRBJ2-3,TRBV7-8,-
CASNRAAEQFF,TGTGCCAGCAACCGGGCGGCCGAGCAGTTCTTC,-,TRBJ2-1,TRBV7-6,-
CASSQKSPDRGQNRKLFF,TGTGCCAGCAGCCAAAAGTCGCCCGACAGGGGGCAGAATCGAAAACTGTTTTTT,few,TRBJ1-4,TRBV3-1/TRBV3-2,TRBD1
CASSEDGPSSYNSPLHF,TGTGCCAGCAGCGAAGACGGGCCCAGCTCCTATAATTCACCCCTCCACTTT,-,TRBJ1-6,TRBV5-4,-
CASSQDLVGLNYGYTF,TGCGCCAGCAGCCAAGATCTAGTGGGGCTTAACTATGGCTACACCTTC,-,TRBJ1-2,TRBV4-1,-
CASSQQETQYF,TGTGCCAGCAGCCAGCAAGAGACCCAGTACTTC,-,TRBJ2-5,TRBV4-2,-
CASSERDYFGGYTF,TGTGCCAGCAGTGAAAGAGACTACTTCGGAGGCTACACCTTC,-,TRBJ1-2,TRBV6-1,-
CASSQPGTAAYEQYF,TGTGCCAGCAGTCAACCCGGGACAGCAGCCTACGAGCAGTACTTC,-,TRBJ2-7,TRBV28,TRBD1
CASSESGYYGYTF,TGTGCCAGCAGTGAATCAGGGTACTATGGCTACACCTTC,-,TRBJ1-2,TRBV2,-
CASSFDTNTEAFF,TGTGCCAGCAGCTTTGACACAAACACTGAAGCTTTCTTT,-,TRBJ1-1,TRBV5-5,-